This entry describes one T cell receptor beta chain. This sample is drawn from a study of blood T cell repertoires in COVID-19. Study information: PBMCs, B-cell-depleted T cells, or T cells were the source of the cDNA or gDNA that made up the material.

In the authors' methods: Amplified reference gene primers provided the basis for estimating nucleated cell counts. Produced via immunoSEQ multiplex PCR; TCRdb's table is partial and in-frame only. Clone size and V and J calls were adopted from that table, with D and trimming inferred from the DNA. The sample carries just under 80,000 clones, around 83% recorded once. V lost 5 bases, J lost 2 bases, and 15 bases lay in between. This CDR3 comprises 16 residues. Germline V gene data show CDR1 as LNHNV and CDR2 as YYDKDF (reference sequence). This chain joins TRBV15 and TRBJ1-4, with D uncertain. The specimen was peripheral blood. The clonotype was recovered from a woman aged 70-85 years with acute or convalescent COVID-19. The CDR3 DNA reads TGTGCCACCAGCCGCAATTACCCGGGGACTAATGAAAAACTGTTTTTT. Amino acid sequence: CATSRNYPGTNEKLFF.